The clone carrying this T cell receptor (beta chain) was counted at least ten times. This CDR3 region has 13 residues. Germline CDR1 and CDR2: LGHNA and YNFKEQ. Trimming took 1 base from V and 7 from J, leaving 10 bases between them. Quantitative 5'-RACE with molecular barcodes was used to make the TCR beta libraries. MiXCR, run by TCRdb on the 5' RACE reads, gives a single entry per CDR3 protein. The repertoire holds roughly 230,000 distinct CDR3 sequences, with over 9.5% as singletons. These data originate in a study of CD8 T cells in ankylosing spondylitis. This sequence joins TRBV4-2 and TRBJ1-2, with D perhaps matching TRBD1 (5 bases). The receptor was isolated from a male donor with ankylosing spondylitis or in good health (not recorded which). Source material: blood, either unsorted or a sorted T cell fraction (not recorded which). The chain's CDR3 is CASSQAGNGGYTF. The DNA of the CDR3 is TGTGCCAGCAGCCAAGCAGGGAACGGTGGCTACACCTTC.